The T cell receptor beta chain described here comes from a study of blood T cell repertoires in COVID-19. In the study overall: PBMCs, B-cell-depleted T cells, or T cells provided the cDNA or gDNA that made up the material.

In the original processing: By means of reference gene primer amplification, nucleated cell counts were estimated. Repertoires were generated with immunoSEQ multiplex PCR, while TCRdb's copy carries only in-frame clones and drops some. V, J and clone size derive from that table, while D and trimming were established from the DNA sequence. The data contain 120,000 to 150,000 clones, under 85% of them seen just once; the ten biggest clones take up almost 6.5%. This clone was found a few times. With 4 bases clipped from V and 11 bases from J, the junction kept 7 bases outside the gene matches. The CDR3 consists of 12 residues. Germline V gene sequence: CDR1 GTSNPN, CDR2 SVGIG (reference sequence).

The clonotype originates from a human donor in a cohort sampled during active COVID-19. The chain is built from TRBV30 and TRBJ1-4; 7 nucleotides line up with TRBD1. The sequenced sample was peripheral blood. In DNA form, the CDR3 reads TGTGCCTGGACAGGGGGACGAAGTAAACTGTTTTTT. Translating gives CAWTGGRSKLFF.